This TCR beta chain was sequenced in a study of vaccination and CD4 T cells after COVID-19. This clonotype showed up just a few times. Antigen unknown. The assay that was used to sequence DNA from cultured CD4+ T cells was the Oncomine TCR Beta short-read assay. The genomic DNA was obtained from cultured CD4+ T cells by extraction with the QIAamp micro DNA kit. TCRdb itself ran the PCR reads through MiXCR, one entry per CDR3 protein. Among several thousand distinct CDR3 sequences listed, roughly 60% were seen once. Treatment indicated: roughly 11-day PBMC culture with coronavirus spike peptide pools or control peptides (ViraFEST assay). CDR1 and CDR2 (germline): MNHEY, SMNVEV (reference sequence). The V end was cut by 6 bases, the J end by 5 bases, with 16 bases between. CDR3 length: 14 amino acids.

Sequences were derived from cultured CD4+ T cells from blood, sampled after SARS-CoV-2 vaccination. The clonotype originates from a human donor with COVID-19. J is TRBJ1-1 and V is TRBV27; D may be TRBD1 (5 bases). This CDR3 is CASSLGGGFTEAFF. In DNA, the CDR3 is TGTGCCAGCAGCCTCGGGGGGGGGTTTACTGAAGCTTTCTTT.